Many counts were recorded for the clone carrying this TCR beta chain. Its antigen is undetermined. This record comes from a study of CD8 T cells in ankylosing spondylitis. Study-level points and caveats: Previous work reported some of these motif variants in the synovial fluid and blood of reactive arthritis. Disease-associated clones were reportedly significantly overrepresented in matched ankylosing spondylitis synovial fluid. Disease-linked clones were found to be CD8+ and relatively rare in peripheral blood.

Germline assignment: CDR1 SGHTA and CDR2 FQGNSA. V was clipped by 6 bases and J by 5 bases; unmatched bases: 4. The CDR3 is 13 residues long. Using quantitative 5'-RACE with molecular barcodes, the authors made TCR beta libraries. TCRdb processed the 5' RACE reads anew with MiXCR; each CDR3 protein has one entry. The sample comprises about 190,000 distinct CDR3 sequences, roughly 13% of which are singletons, and approximately 10% rests with the top ten. The TCR sequence derives from a female donor with ankylosing spondylitis or in good health (not recorded which). The sample comprised blood, either unsorted or a sorted T cell fraction (not recorded which). The V and J genes are TRBV7-2 and TRBJ1-2, with 9 bases aligning to TRBD1. CDR3 sequence: CASSGDRGYGYTF. The CDR3 DNA reads as TGTGCCAGCAGTGGCGACAGGGGGTATGGCTACACCTTC.